This is a list of T cell receptor beta chains from one sample in a study of blood T cell repertoires in COVID-19. Data came from immunoSEQ multiplex PCR; TCRdb stores just in-frame clones and leaves some out. The sample has more than 110,000 clones, 80% to 85% seen once. Sequenced input: peripheral blood. These receptors were taken from a woman aged 55-70 years with acute or convalescent COVID-19. Each CDR3 is given with its conserved first and last residue. A D gene is named only where the DNA matches it firmly. A row's size may be missing; if present it is once, few, many or a size class.

TRBD1 | TRBJ2-1 | - | TRBV28 | CATGDRGQAGGPNEQFF | TGTGCCACCGGGGACAGGGGGCAAGCGGGAGGGCCGAATGAGCAGTTCTTC
- | TRBJ1-2 | - | TRBV6-2/TRBV6-3 | CASSPSWGPYGYTF | TGTGCCAGCAGCCCCTCCTGGGGGCCCTATGGCTACACCTTC
TRBD2 | TRBJ2-7 | once | TRBV7-2 | CASSLFGLAAYEQYF | TGTGCCAGCAGCCTATTCGGACTAGCGGCCTACGAGCAGTACTTC
- | TRBJ1-1 | - | TRBV3-1/TRBV3-2 | CASSQDHQGTEAFF | TGTGCCAGCAGCCAAGATCACCAGGGCACTGAAGCTTTCTTT
- | TRBJ2-2 | - | TRBV18 | CASSQLPGVNPGELFF | TGTGCCAGCTCACAACTCCCGGGAGTTAACCCCGGGGAGCTGTTTTTT
TRBD1 | TRBJ1-3 | - | TRBV6-6 | CASSPTYSDRRSGNTIYF | TGTGCCAGCAGTCCTACATATTCGGACAGGCGCTCTGGAAACACCATATATTTT
- | TRBJ2-7 | - | TRBV2 | CASSAVGGSYEQYF | TGTGCCAGCAGTGCTGTGGGCGGGTCTTACGAGCAGTACTTC
- | TRBJ2-2 | - | TRBV12-5 | CASETGTGNTGELFF | TGTGCTAGTGAAACCGGGACTGGGAACACCGGGGAGCTGTTTTTT
- | TRBJ2-5 | - | TRBV6-2/TRBV6-3 | CASSYAASQETQYF | TGTGCCAGCAGTTACGCGGCTAGTCAAGAGACCCAGTACTTC
- | TRBJ2-3 | - | TRBV11-2 | CASSLGGASPTDTQYF | TGTGCCAGCAGCTTAGGGGGCGCCTCTCCCACAGATACGCAGTATTTT
- | TRBJ1-6 | few | TRBV9 | CASRPGQSENSPLHF | TGTGCCAGCAGGCCGGGACAATCGGAGAATTCACCCCTCCACTTT
- | TRBJ2-2 | once | TRBV12-3/TRBV12-4 | CASTGNTGELFF | TGTGCCAGCACAGGGAACACCGGGGAGCTGTTTTTT
TRBD1 | TRBJ1-1 | - | TRBV30 | CASEDRRNTEAFF | TGTGCCTCCGAGGACAGGCGGAACACTGAAGCTTTCTTT
TRBD1 | TRBJ1-6 | - | TRBV6-6 | CASSPYRDRVRNSPLHF | TGTGCCAGCAGTCCTTACCGGGACAGGGTGAGAAATTCACCCCTCCACTTT
TRBD1 | TRBJ1-1 | once | TRBV28 | CASSLPGGLAFF | TGTGCCAGCAGTCTCCCAGGGGGGTTGGCTTTCTTT
- | TRBJ1-1 | - | TRBV2 | CASKLIGGSEAFF | TGTGCCAGCAAGTTAATAGGGGGATCTGAAGCTTTCTTT
- | TRBJ1-1 | - | TRBV5-6 | CASSIGQGDTEAFF | TGTGCCAGCAGCATCGGACAAGGGGACACTGAAGCTTTCTTT
- | TRBJ2-7 | - | TRBV28 | CASSLILKGGGAQYF | TGTGCCAGCAGTTTGATTTTAAAAGGGGGGGGCGCCCAGTACTTC
TRBD1 | TRBJ1-2 | - | TRBV27 | CASSLRQGGGGYTF | TGTGCCAGCAGTTTGCGACAGGGAGGAGGCGGCTACACCTTC
TRBD2 | TRBJ2-1 | - | TRBV27 | CATEPRLAGGPSAGEQFF | TGTGCCACCGAGCCTAGACTAGCGGGAGGGCCCTCTGCGGGTGAGCAGTTCTTC
TRBD2 | TRBJ2-7 | - | TRBV5-4 | CASSLSGMGSYEQYF | TGTGCCAGCAGCTTGAGCGGGATGGGCTCCTACGAGCAGTACTTC
- | TRBJ2-2 | - | TRBV6-6 | CASSYRSGDTGELFF | TGTGCCAGCAGTTACCGTAGCGGTGACACCGGGGAGCTGTTTTTT
- | TRBJ2-5 | - | TRBV7-3 | CASSLRGTREETQYF | TGTGCCAGCAGCCTACGTGGGACAAGGGAAGAGACCCAGTACTTC
TRBD2 | TRBJ2-1 | - | TRBV3-1/TRBV3-2 | CASSQGTRKFF | TGTGCCAGCAGCCAAGGGACTAGAAAGTTCTTC
- | TRBJ1-2 | - | TRBV3-1/TRBV3-2 | CASSHRGGGGYGYTF | TGTGCCAGCAGCCATCGGGGAGGGGGGGGCTATGGCTACACCTTC
- | TRBJ2-3 | - | TRBV11-1 | CASSNQDTQYF | TGTGCCAGCTCCAACCAGGATACGCAGTATTTT
TRBD1 | TRBJ1-1 | - | TRBV9 | CASSAAPGTGDAFF | TGTGCCAGCAGCGCAGCCCCCGGGACAGGGGACGCTTTCTTT
- | TRBJ1-1 | - | TRBV12-3/TRBV12-4 | CASSLVTGIAFF | TGTGCCAGCAGTTTAGTAACAGGGATAGCTTTCTTT
- | TRBJ1-4 | - | TRBV18 | CASSPDIGGEKLFF | TGTGCCAGCTCACCGGACATCGGGGGGGAAAAACTGTTTTTT
TRBD1 | TRBJ2-5 | - | TRBV4-1 | CASSLGTDQETQYF | TGCGCCAGCAGCCTCGGGACAGACCAAGAGACCCAGTACTTC
TRBD1 | TRBJ1-1 | - | TRBV5-1 | CASSTGQGAVINTEAFF | TGCGCCAGCAGCACGGGACAGGGGGCAGTCATAAACACTGAAGCTTTCTTT
- | TRBJ2-1 | - | TRBV3-1/TRBV3-2 | CASSQTLDSSYNEQFF | TGTGCCAGCAGCCAAACGCTAGATAGCTCCTACAATGAGCAGTTCTTC
TRBD2 | TRBJ2-3 | once | TRBV6-4 | CASSMTSGSPDTQYF | TGTGCCAGCAGCATGACTAGCGGGAGCCCAGATACGCAGTATTTT
- | TRBJ2-5 | - | TRBV3-1/TRBV3-2 | CASSPRWGGEQETQYF | TGTGCCAGCAGCCCCCGGTGGGGCGGAGAACAAGAGACCCAGTACTTC
- | TRBJ1-1 | - | TRBV19 | CASSKPGLMNTEAFF | TGTGCCAGTAGTAAGCCGGGACTAATGAACACTGAAGCTTTCTTT
TRBD2 | TRBJ2-2 | - | TRBV6-2/TRBV6-3 | CASSLLPKGLAGDPNTGELFF | TGTGCCAGCAGTTTATTACCCAAGGGACTAGCGGGGGACCCGAACACCGGGGAGCTGTTTTTT
TRBD2 | TRBJ2-7 | - | TRBV3-1/TRBV3-2 | CASTLRGGRTYEQYF | TGTGCCAGCACCTTAAGGGGCGGGAGGACCTACGAGCAGTACTTC
TRBD1 | TRBJ1-2 | - | TRBV4-2 | CASSQDPQGVNYGYTF | TGTGCCAGCAGCCAAGATCCACAGGGGGTTAACTATGGCTACACCTTC
- | TRBJ1-2 | - | TRBV7-2 | CASSLGLYGYTF | TGTGCCAGCAGCTTAGGTCTGTATGGCTACACCTTC